Sequencing of this T cell receptor beta chain was carried out in a study of cytomegalovirus exposure and HLA in healthy donors (dated by TCRdb to about 2017). For context, the study as a whole: An earlier analysis of 587 of the donors reported 250 to 350 Gb of sequence data and 100 million to 140 million unique TCR beta sequences from about 179 million T cells. An early release that covered roughly 600 HLA-typed donors contained about 300 gigabases of sequencing data and about 93 million unique TCR sequences. The genetic ancestry cluster associated with self-reported Caucasian donors included 70% to 85% of the 300 to 450 genotyped donors. The study was designed to test whether signatures of past pathogen exposure could be identified by cataloging public T cell receptors. The study used immunosequencing to profile the T cell repertoires of about 670 subjects and linked those repertoires to cytomegalovirus serostatus. Along with the approximately 600-subject first cohort, a separate validation cohort of some 130 different subjects was used. To predict cytomegalovirus infection status, the study brought together high-throughput TCR immunosequencing, statistical association of individual TCRs with disease status, and machine learning. A later analysis re-examined previously published TCR beta repertoires from roughly 650 donors and added high-resolution HLA genotyping to investigate patterns of TCR occurrence. Rather than drawing on any new phenotypic data, the later analysis identified candidate immune exposures from TCR beta sequences and the way those sequences occurred across donors. To decide whether each TCR beta V gene segment behaved as functional or pseudogenic, an earlier analysis of approximately 620 of the donors relied on high-throughput TCR beta sequencing. Donor age, sex, ethnicity and CMV serostatus were compiled alongside the repertoire data. In a later genetic analysis, genome-wide SNP genotypes for about three fifths of the roughly 670 donors were used, and that subset was treated as a discovery cohort. Every repertoire in the discovery cohort had been generated on one and the same sequencing platform. HLA typing covered class I and class II loci at four-digit resolution. Typing coverage differed by locus: A, B, C, DRB1 and DQB1 were typed in about 620-640 donors, DQA1 in roughly 500, DPA1 in some 600, and DPB1 in roughly 450. Because of strong linkage in the cohort, roughly five DR-DQ haplotypes were treated as single units for association and clustering. Across approximately 400 genotyped donors of the cohort, an average of approximately 240,000 unique TCR beta nucleotide sequences per donor were sequenced, and roughly 20% of those sequences were non-productive. General findings and caveats noted by the study authors: The sequencing pipeline was judged likely to have produced a cluster of highly shared sequence variants as a technical artifact. The 87-base-pair reads could not distinguish some IMGT-functional V segments, including TRBV6-2 and TRBV6-3, so those segments were excluded. For the cohort, immune exposure information was limited to CMV serostatus. A later genetic analysis reported fewer N-insertions in productive TCRs among donors in an Asian-associated ancestry cluster than the approximately 670-donor mean. Specific HLA alleles were associated with 15,000 to 20,000 TCR beta sequences at a false discovery rate of 0.05 in a later analysis. HLA typing was unavailable for some donors at each locus, so association tests used only the typed subset. Three of the identified cytomegalovirus-associated TCR beta chains were confirmed in vitro to be specific for cytomegalovirus antigens. Assigning TCR associations to individual alleles was difficult when HLA alleles, especially DR and DQ, strongly co-occurred. The earlier analysis of approximately 560 of the donors excluded roughly 17 rarely observed V segments, including chromosome 9 orphons, because counts were too low. A total of roughly 160 TCR beta chains were listed by the study as associated with cytomegalovirus. In a later analysis, HLA-associated TCR beta chains showed more clonal expansion and lower generation probabilities than non-associated chains that were equally common. Most TCR sequences were seen in very few donors, while some public TCRs were found in many individuals. A further reported finding was that TCR beta sequences accurately predicted the HLA-A and HLA-B alleles for most subjects in the first cohort. In a later analysis, the rate of TCR association differed among HLA loci, with DRB1 alleles having the most associated TCRs and HLA-C alleles having the fewest. Most CMV-associated TCR beta chains appeared to be HLA-restricted in a later analysis, and the HLA associations seemed to be driven largely by CMV exposure. According to the authors, the approach could potentially be generalized to other disease states and immunological phenotypes. The cohort was sequenced for TCR beta chains only, and without alpha or paired-chain data the features that could be detected were limited. In a later genetic analysis, a missense DCLRE1C variant was associated with V-gene and J-gene trimming of TCR beta chains, and the association was replicated in an independent cohort. According to a later analysis, parvovirus B19, influenza, CMV and Epstein-Barr virus appeared linked to several top co-occurrence clusters. Broadly in line with IMGT annotations, most TCR beta V segments showed up in productive rearrangements about 87% or about 30% of the time in an earlier analysis of approximately 600 of the donors. The presence/absence analyses assumed that sequencing depth was roughly uniform across donors, and that assumption may not be true. Linkage disequilibrium might explain the correlated functional status among segregating V segments, but an unknown experimental factor could not be excluded. In both the original and validation cohorts, the classifier was reported to diagnose cytomegalovirus status with high specificity and sensitivity.

Including the terminal cysteine and phenylalanine, the CDR3 comprises 14 residues. Only the CDR3 DNA stays, 42 bases, in frame from base 1. According to the germline V gene, CDR1 reads SGHTA and CDR2 reads FQGNSA. Unmatched junction bases come to 6, with V trimmed by 5 bases and J by 3 bases. As to this clone: Its antigen is not yet known. Base qualities are not provided; no much larger clone lies one nucleotide away.

The cohort comprised some 730 healthy bone marrow donors. Cohort members were all nominally healthy when sampled, although unrecorded immune exposures were likely present. The donor was CMV seropositive and belonged to the group of 250 to 300 seropositive cohort members. Every donor gave a peripheral blood sample, and the peripheral blood mononuclear cells from that sample were used for TCR beta sequencing. Genomic DNA extraction from the blood cell samples was performed with the Qiagen DNeasy Blood Extraction Kit. Libraries were made using the immunoSEQ multiplex PCR assay. The multiplex PCR relied on a mix of 60 forward primers for TCR Vbeta segments and 13 reverse primers for TCR Jbeta segments. The CDR3 region of rearranged TCR beta genes was amplified from genomic DNA by a multiplex PCR assay. Amplified TCR beta libraries were sequenced as 87-base-pair reads on the Illumina HiSeq System. As for the authors' bioinformatics: Across the 700 or so repertoires, a later analysis counted 78 million or so unique TCR beta chains, some 11 million of which were shared by at least two donors. Raw reads were error-corrected and collapsed into unique sequences by a nearest-neighbor algorithm in which closely related sequences were merged to remove PCR and sequencing errors. V, D and J gene segments were assigned by aligning CDR3 sequences to IMGT reference sequences. Each retained sequence needed at least a six-nucleotide match to both a V gene segment and a J gene segment. A rearrangement was called productive if the CDR3 had no stop codons and remained in frame with V and J, and every other rearrangement was called non-productive. CDR3 was defined according to IMGT convention as the region running from the second conserved V-encoded cysteine to the conserved J-encoded phenylalanine. The earlier analysis of 500 to 600 of the donors excluded sequences that lacked an unambiguous match to a single V gene segment. An earlier analysis of about 590 of the donors classified V segments as functional when productive rearrangements were above 56.7% and as segregating when the standard deviation between donors was above 5%. A statistical classification framework was built for diagnosing cytomegalovirus status from the catalog of TCR beta chain sequences. V and J gene assignment, in a later analysis, came from comparing TCR nucleotide sequences with IMGT/GENE-DB human TR gene sequences. Using the TCRdist pipeline, a later analysis assigned CDR3 sequences along with most-parsimonious VDJ recombination scenarios. In a later analysis, each TCR beta chain was defined by its CDR3 amino acid sequence together with its V-gene family, and reads lacking a unique V-gene family were excluded. As a way to deal with suspected cross-contamination and a sequencing artifact, a later analysis dropped hundreds of nucleotide sequences that were highly shared and had low generation probability. In a later analysis, a clonal expansion index was calculated for each public chain from normalized within-repertoire ranks of inferred template counts. A later analysis computed generation probabilities with a VDJ recombination model fitted to out-of-frame rearrangements, and checked the results against IGoR. In a later analysis, TCR-TCR, TCR-HLA and TCR-CMV co-occurrence was scored with hypergeometric tests, and a repertoire-size bias correction was applied to TCR pairs. To estimate false discovery rates, a later analysis permuted the HLA or CMV assignments 20 times. In a later analysis, co-occurring TCRs were grouped with DBSCAN, and TCRdist sequence similarity was added when clustering was performed within HLA-allele-positive subsets. Repertoires with fewer than 30,000 or more than 120,000 public chains, plus five repertoires with anomalous nucleotide sharing, were excluded from co-occurrence clustering. Drawn from immuneACCESS, this table holds only the in-frame rearrangements with V and J called that TCRdb kept. Clones are partly lost; checked studies trace under half to an unresolved V gene and leave the rest unexplained. The D gene and trimming were derived from the DNA, and the V and J assignments and clone size from that table. The sample contains 120,000 or so clones, 65% to 80% of them found a single time. Roughly 2.9% of the sample goes to the ten largest clones.

The chain joins TRBV7-2 to TRBJ2-7, with TRBD2 identical over 8 junction bases. The sequence was obtained from a woman aged 55 to 70 in good health and CMV-seropositive. Sequenced material: PBMCs. The CDR3 region reads CASSTTSGHYEQYF. The bases read TGTGCCAGCAGCACTACTAGCGGACACTACGAGCAGTACTTC. Reference TRBV7-2 and TRBJ2-7 proteins supply the regions before and after the CDR3; the full variable domain is: GAGVSQSPSNKVTEKGKDVELRCDPISGHTALYWYRQSLGQGLEFLIYFQGNSAPDKSGLPSDRFSAERTGGSVSTLTIQRTQQEDSAVYLCASSTTSGHYEQYFGPGTRLTVT.